Listed below are T cell receptor beta chains from one sample, sequenced in a study of radiotherapy plus CTLA-4 blockade in lung cancer. The table came from immunoSEQ multiplex PCR; TCRdb's copy has only in-frame clones and leaves some out. The sample has over 45,000 clones, less than 80% seen once. The specimen was peripheral blood, collected from a patient treated with radiotherapy plus ipilimumab. The receptors originated from a human donor with non-small cell lung cancer who had a complete response to radiotherapy plus ipilimumab. Both conserved end residues are part of each CDR3. Each record gives: D gene, clone size, V gene, J gene, CDR3 DNA, CDR3 protein. A D gene is named only where the DNA matches it firmly. Only some rows state a clone size, as once, few, many or a class for expanded clones.

.,.,TRBV4-3,TRBJ2-2,TGCGCCAGCAGCCAAGATTGGACCGGGGACACCGGGGAGCTGTTTTTT,CASSQDWTGDTGELFF
TRBD2,.,TRBV10-3,TRBJ2-3,TGTGCCATCCGCGGACTAGCGGGAGAGGGAGATACGCAGTATTTT,CAIRGLAGEGDTQYF
TRBD1,.,TRBV12-5,TRBJ1-1,TGTGCTAGTGGGACGGGACAGGGAGGTCTTGAAGCTTTCTTT,CASGTGQGGLEAFF
.,.,TRBV29-1,TRBJ2-2,TGCAGCGTTGAAGATACGGGGGTAATCGGGGAGCTGTTTTTT,CSVEDTGVIGELFF
.,.,TRBV5-6,TRBJ1-2,TGTGCCAGCAGCTGGGAATCGGGGGGCAACTATGGCTACACCTTC,CASSWESGGNYGYTF
.,.,TRBV9,TRBJ1-2,TGTGCCAGCAGCGTAGACGGGGGACCCTATGGCTACACCTTC,CASSVDGGPYGYTF
TRBD1,few,TRBV2,TRBJ2-2,TGTGCCAGCAGTAGTCGGACAGGGGGAATCACCGGGGAGCTGTTTTTT,CASSSRTGGITGELFF
.,few,TRBV19,TRBJ2-7,TGTGCCAGGGAGGACGGCTCCTACGAGCAGTACTTC,CAREDGSYEQYF
TRBD1,.,TRBV6-5,TRBJ1-5,TGTGCCAGCAGTTACACAACAGGGGCGGATCAGCCCCAGCATTTT,CASSYTTGADQPQHF
TRBD1,.,TRBV6-6,TRBJ2-7,TGTGCCAGCAGTTACTCGTCCGGACAGGGCGGCTACGAGCAGTACTTC,CASSYSSGQGGYEQYF
.,.,TRBV5-6,TRBJ2-3,TGTGCCAGCAGCTCAACGACCAAGGCGGCCACAGATACGCAGTATTTT,CASSSTTKAATDTQYF
TRBD2,.,TRBV4-1,TRBJ2-1,TGCGCCAGCAGCCAATATACTAGCGCGGTCTACAATGAGCAGTTCTTC,CASSQYTSAVYNEQFF
TRBD1,.,TRBV5-1,TRBJ1-4,TGCGCCAGCAGCACGGGACAGGGAGGCGAAAAACTGTTTTTT,CASSTGQGGEKLFF
.,.,TRBV30,TRBJ1-6,TGTGCCTGGAGTACAGCTGGCAAGAATTCACCCCTCCACTTT,CAWSTAGKNSPLHF
TRBD1,.,TRBV28,TRBJ1-2,TGTGCCAGCAGTCTCGGACAGGGGGACTATGGCTACACCTTC,CASSLGQGDYGYTF
.,.,TRBV4-3,TRBJ2-5,TGCGCCAGCAGCCAAGATTCGGCCCGGGGGACCCAGTACTTC,CASSQDSARGTQYF
TRBD2,.,TRBV6-5,TRBJ2-1,TGTGCCAGCAGTCTAGCGGGGAAGTCCTACAATGAGCAGTTCTTC,CASSLAGKSYNEQFF
.,.,TRBV6-1,TRBJ1-2,TGTGCCAGCAGCCCCCAGGAAAGGAACTATGGCTACACCTTC,CASSPQERNYGYTF
.,many,TRBV12-5,TRBJ1-1,TGTGCTAGTACTTGGGGGAGGGAAACTGAAGCTTTCTTT,CASTWGRETEAFF
TRBD1,once,TRBV29-1,TRBJ1-2,TGCAGCGTTGACCCTTTTGGACAGGGGGACTATGGCTACACCTTC,CSVDPFGQGDYGYTF
TRBD1,.,TRBV30,TRBJ1-3,TGTGCCTGGGGACAGGACCCTGGAAACACCATATATTTT,CAWGQDPGNTIYF
TRBD1,few,TRBV7-9,TRBJ1-1,TGTGCCAGCAGCTTGACAGGGGCCAAGGGGAACACTGAAGCTTTCTTT,CASSLTGAKGNTEAFF
TRBD2,.,TRBV19,TRBJ2-1,TGTGCCAGTAGTAAACTAGCGGATGAGCAGTTCTTC,CASSKLADEQFF
.,.,TRBV7-8,TRBJ2-6,TGTGCCAGCAGCTCCCTAGGGGTCGGGGCCAACGTCCTGACTTTC,CASSSLGVGANVLTF
TRBD1,.,TRBV30,TRBJ1-2,TGTGCACATGGACGGGACAGGCCCTATGGCTACACCTTC,CAHGRDRPYGYTF
.,.,TRBV20-1,TRBJ2-5,TGCAGTGCCTGGCGGGAGACCCAGTACTTC,CSAWRETQYF
.,.,TRBV7-2,TRBJ1-1,TGTGCCAGCAGCTTAAGCAGGGAGGTAGCTTTCTTT,CASSLSREVAFF
TRBD2,.,TRBV30,TRBJ2-5,TGTGCCTGGAGGGGACTAGCGGGAGTCCAAGAGACCCAGTACTTC,CAWRGLAGVQETQYF
TRBD1,.,TRBV30,TRBJ1-4,TGTGCCCCACGGGGACAGGGGGGGCCTGGTGAAAAACTGTTTTTT,CAPRGQGGPGEKLFF
.,.,TRBV4-3,TRBJ2-1,TGCGCCAGCAGCCAAGATCTCGGGTTTAATGAGCAGTTCTTC,CASSQDLGFNEQFF
TRBD1,.,TRBV11-2,TRBJ1-1,TGTGCCAGCAGCCCTTCCGGGACAGGGGGTTCTGACACTGAAGCTTTCTTT,CASSPSGTGGSDTEAFF
TRBD1,.,TRBV18,TRBJ1-5,TGTGCCAGCTCACCTGACAGGGAGGATCAGCCCCAGCATTTT,CASSPDREDQPQHF
.,.,TRBV5-6,TRBJ1-2,TGTGCCAGCAGCTTGGGATCGGTTAACTATGGCTACACCTTC,CASSLGSVNYGYTF
TRBD2,.,TRBV5-5,TRBJ2-7,TGTGCCAGCAGCTCGCCCGTTACTAGCGGGGGGAGCTCCTACGAGCAGTACTTC,CASSSPVTSGGSSYEQYF
TRBD1,.,TRBV30,TRBJ1-5,TGTGCCTGGAGTGTTGACAGGGGCCACCAGCCCCAGCATTTT,CAWSVDRGHQPQHF
.,few,TRBV10-1,TRBJ1-1,TGCGCCAGCAGTGAGGCGAGGGGGTATGAAGCTTTCTTT,CASSEARGYEAFF
TRBD1,.,TRBV10-3,TRBJ1-2,TGTGCCGTACAGCGGGACAGGGAGAATGGCTACACCTTC,CAVQRDRENGYTF
.,.,TRBV27,TRBJ2-5,TGTGCCAGCAGTTTAAATGAGGGGACCCAGTACTTC,CASSLNEGTQYF
TRBD2,.,TRBV5-1,TRBJ2-1,TGCGCCAGCAGCTTGGGCGGGAGGAACTCATACAATGAGCAGTTCTTC,CASSLGGRNSYNEQFF
.,few,TRBV21-1,TRBJ1-6,TGTGCCAGCAGCACCCCGGGACAGGGCTGCAATTCACCCCTCCACTTT,CASSTPGQGCNSPLHF
.,.,TRBV29-1,TRBJ2-7,TGCAGCGTTGAACCAAGAGGGGGTATTGGCGAGCAGTACTTC,CSVEPRGGIGEQYF
.,.,TRBV7-9,TRBJ1-1,TGTGCCAGCAGCGGGGGGACGGAGAACACTGAAGCTTTCTTT,CASSGGTENTEAFF
TRBD1,.,TRBV5-5,TRBJ1-2,TGTGCCAGCAGCCGGGGACAGACGCGTCGGGGCTATGGCTACACCTTC,CASSRGQTRRGYGYTF
.,.,TRBV19,TRBJ1-2,TGTGCCAGTAGTATACTTAATGGCTACACCTTC,CASSILNGYTF
.,.,TRBV7-6,TRBJ1-1,TGTGCCAGCAGCCGACAGGAGAACACTGAAGCTTTCTTT,CASSRQENTEAFF
.,.,TRBV5-4,TRBJ2-2,TGTGCCAGCAGCTTGATAGTCTCGGCAGGAGGGCCCACCGGGGAGCTGTTTTTT,CASSLIVSAGGPTGELFF
.,.,TRBV18,TRBJ2-1,TGTGCCAGCTCACCCCTAGCTAGCTCCTACAATGAGCAGTTCTTC,CASSPLASSYNEQFF
TRBD1,.,TRBV7-2,TRBJ1-2,TGTGCCAGCAGCTTTAGGGATCTTCTGGACAGGGGGCTTGGCTACACCTTC,CASSFRDLLDRGLGYTF
.,.,TRBV30,TRBJ1-5,TGTGCCTGGACTGCCGCCGGGACAACGAGCAATCAGCCCCAGCATTTT,CAWTAAGTTSNQPQHF
TRBD1,few,TRBV6-4,TRBJ1-2,TGTGCCAGCAGTGACATGAACAGGGGAGGTGGCTACACCTTC,CASSDMNRGGGYTF
.,.,TRBV5-1,TRBJ2-5,TGCGCCAGCAGCTCCCAGGACTCCCCTGAAGAGACCCAGTACTTC,CASSSQDSPEETQYF
TRBD2,once,TRBV6-4,TRBJ2-1,TGTGCCAGCACTTTACACCCCAGCGGGAGGGACAATGAGCAGTTCTTC,CASTLHPSGRDNEQFF
.,.,TRBV2,TRBJ1-2,TGTGCCAGCAGTGAAGCAGGATTGACTTCTAACTATGGCTACACCTTC,CASSEAGLTSNYGYTF